The TCR beta chain under discussion was sequenced for a study of T-cell memory formation after mild COVID-19. Across the whole study: Clustering of TCRs was largely donor specific.

Each CDR3 protein is one row after TCRdb ran MiXCR on the 5' RACE reads. The table has fewer than 550,000 distinct CDR3 sequences, roughly 20% seen once; the top ten hold 8.4%. Regarding the study as a whole: Second-wave clones that peaked on day 37 lacked confirmed SARS-CoV-2 specificity. The finding that pre-infection memory included some responding clones suggested that cross-reactive memory joined. There was a balanced CD4/CD8 profile in clones contracting day 15 to 85, and later expanders leaned CD4+.

A word on this clonotype: Antigen unknown.

The clonotype originates from an adult woman who had mild COVID-19 (a few samples of this study predate the infection). Cell type and time point are not known. Sequenced sample: PBMCs or a T cell subset sorted from them (not recorded which).

In DNA, the CDR3 is TGCGCCAGCAGCCAAGATCAGGGGGACAGGGTTGAAGAGCAGTACTTC. This encodes CASSQDQGDRVEEQYF. The chain has TRBV4-3 and TRBJ2-7, with 9 bases that match TRBD1. V shed 0 bases, J shed 7 bases, and the junction held 10 bases outside the gene matches. Germline CDR1 LGHNA, CDR2 YSLEER. The CDR3 runs 16 residues.